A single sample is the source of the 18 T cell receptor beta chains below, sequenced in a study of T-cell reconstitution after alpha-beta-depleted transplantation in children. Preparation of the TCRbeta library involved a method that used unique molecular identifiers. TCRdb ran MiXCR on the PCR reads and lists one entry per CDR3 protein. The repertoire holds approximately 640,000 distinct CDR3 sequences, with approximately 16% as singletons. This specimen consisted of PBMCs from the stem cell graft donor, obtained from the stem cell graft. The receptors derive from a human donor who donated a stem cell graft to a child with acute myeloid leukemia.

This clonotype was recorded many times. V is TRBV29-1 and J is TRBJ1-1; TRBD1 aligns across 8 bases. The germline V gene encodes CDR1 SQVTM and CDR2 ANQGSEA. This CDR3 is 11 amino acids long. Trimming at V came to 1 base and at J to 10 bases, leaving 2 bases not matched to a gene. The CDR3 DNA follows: TGCAGCGTTGAAGGGACAGGGAGAGCTTTCTTT. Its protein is CSVEGTGRAFF.

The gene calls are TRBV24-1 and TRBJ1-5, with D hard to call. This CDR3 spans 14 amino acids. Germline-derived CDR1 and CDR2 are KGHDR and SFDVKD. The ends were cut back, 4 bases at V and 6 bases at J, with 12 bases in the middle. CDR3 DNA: TGTGCCACCAGTGAAGCGGACGTCCCTCAGCCCCAGCATTTT. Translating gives CATSEADVPQPQHF.

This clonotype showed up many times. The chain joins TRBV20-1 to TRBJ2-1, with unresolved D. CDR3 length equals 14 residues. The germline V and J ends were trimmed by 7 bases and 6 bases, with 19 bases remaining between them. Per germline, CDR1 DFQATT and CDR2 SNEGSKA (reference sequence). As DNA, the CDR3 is TGCAGTGTTAGGCGGCCTCCCCTTGGCAATGAGCAGTTCTTC. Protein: CSVRRPPLGNEQFF.

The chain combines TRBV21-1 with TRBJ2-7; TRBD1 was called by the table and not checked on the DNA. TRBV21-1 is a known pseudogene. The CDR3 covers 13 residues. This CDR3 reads CASSGGTGREQYF. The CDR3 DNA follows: TGTGCCAGCTCAGGGGGGACAGGGCGAGAGCAGTACTTC.

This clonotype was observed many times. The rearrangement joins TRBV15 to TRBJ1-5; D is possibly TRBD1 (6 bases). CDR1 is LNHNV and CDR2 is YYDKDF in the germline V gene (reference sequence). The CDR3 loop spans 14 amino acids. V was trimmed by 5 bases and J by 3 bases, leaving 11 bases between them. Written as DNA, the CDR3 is TGTGCCACCAGCCCAGGACAGCCCAATCAGCCCCAGCATTTT. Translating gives CATSPGQPNQPQHF.

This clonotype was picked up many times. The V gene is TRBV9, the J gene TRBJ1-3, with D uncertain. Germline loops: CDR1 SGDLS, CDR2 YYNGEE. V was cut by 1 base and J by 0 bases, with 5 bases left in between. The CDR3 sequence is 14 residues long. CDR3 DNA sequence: TGTGCCAGCAGCGTAACCATCTCTGGAAACACCATATATTTT. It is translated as CASSVTISGNTIYF.

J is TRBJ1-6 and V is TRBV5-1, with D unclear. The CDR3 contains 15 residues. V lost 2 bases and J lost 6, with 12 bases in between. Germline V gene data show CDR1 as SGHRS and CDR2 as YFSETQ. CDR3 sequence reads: CASSLGGFTNSPLHF. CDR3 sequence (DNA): TGCGCCAGCAGCTTAGGAGGGTTCACTAATTCACCCCTCCACTTT.

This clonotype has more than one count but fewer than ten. The CDR3 DNA sequence: TGTGCCATCAGGGCGGAGCGGGGGTACGAGCAGTACTTC. Its protein is CAIRAERGYEQYF. V and J are TRBV10-3 and TRBJ2-7, with 8 bases matching TRBD2. V was pared by 6 bases and J by 4 bases, with 5 bases of the junction left unmatched. This CDR3 comprises 13 residues. The V gene's germline CDR1 is ENHRY and CDR2 SYGVKD.

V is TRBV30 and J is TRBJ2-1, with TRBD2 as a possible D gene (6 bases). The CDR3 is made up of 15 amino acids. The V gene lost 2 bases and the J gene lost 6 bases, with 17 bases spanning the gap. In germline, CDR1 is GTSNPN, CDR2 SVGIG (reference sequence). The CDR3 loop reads CAWSRRGSPGNEQFF. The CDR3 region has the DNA TGTGCCTGGAGTCGCCGGGGGAGTCCGGGCAATGAGCAGTTCTTC.

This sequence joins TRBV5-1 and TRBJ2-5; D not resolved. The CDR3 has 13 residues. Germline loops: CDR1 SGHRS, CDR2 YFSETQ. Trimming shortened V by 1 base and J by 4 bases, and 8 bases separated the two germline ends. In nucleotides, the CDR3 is TGCGCCAGCAGCTTGTCAGCTCCAGAGACCCAGTACTTC. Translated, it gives CASSLSAPETQYF.

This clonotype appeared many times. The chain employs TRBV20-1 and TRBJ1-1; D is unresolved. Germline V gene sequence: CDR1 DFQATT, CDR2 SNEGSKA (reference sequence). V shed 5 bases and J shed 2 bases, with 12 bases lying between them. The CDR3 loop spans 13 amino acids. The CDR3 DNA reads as TGCAGTGCTGGCATGGCGCTCAACACTGAAGCTTTCTTT. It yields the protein CSAGMALNTEAFF.

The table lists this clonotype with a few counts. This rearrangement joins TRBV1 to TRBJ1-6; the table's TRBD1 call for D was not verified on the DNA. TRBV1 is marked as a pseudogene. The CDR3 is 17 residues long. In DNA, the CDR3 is TGCACCAGCAGCCAAGGTCCTCGGACAGGGGAGGATTCACCCCTCCACTTT. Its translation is CTSSQGPRTGEDSPLHF.

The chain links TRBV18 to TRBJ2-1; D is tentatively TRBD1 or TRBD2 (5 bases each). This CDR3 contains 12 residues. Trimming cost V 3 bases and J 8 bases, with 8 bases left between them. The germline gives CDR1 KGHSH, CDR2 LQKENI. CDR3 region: CASSPVGHEQFF. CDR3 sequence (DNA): TGTGCCAGCTCACCGGTGGGACATGAGCAGTTCTTC.

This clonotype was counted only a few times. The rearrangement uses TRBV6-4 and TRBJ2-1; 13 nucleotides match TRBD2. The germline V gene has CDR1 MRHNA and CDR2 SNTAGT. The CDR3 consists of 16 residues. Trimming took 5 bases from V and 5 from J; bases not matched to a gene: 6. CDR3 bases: TGTGCCAGCAGTAGACCGACTAGCGGGGGGAACAATGAGCAGTTCTTC. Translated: CASSRPTSGGNNEQFF.

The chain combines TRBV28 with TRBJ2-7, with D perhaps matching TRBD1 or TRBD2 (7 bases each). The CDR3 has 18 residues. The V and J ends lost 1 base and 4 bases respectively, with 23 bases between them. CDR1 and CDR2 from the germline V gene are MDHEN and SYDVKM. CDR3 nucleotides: TGTGCCAGCAGTTTATCGTCAGGGGGGGTGCGGAGGAGGTACGAGCAGTACTTC. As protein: CASSLSSGGVRRRYEQYF. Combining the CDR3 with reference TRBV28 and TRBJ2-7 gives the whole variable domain DVKVTQSSRYLVKRTGEKVFLECVQDMDHENMFWYRQDPGLGLRLIYFSYDVKMKEKGDIPEGYSVSREKKERFSLILESASTNQTSMYLCASSLSSGGVRRRYEQYFGPGTRLTVT.

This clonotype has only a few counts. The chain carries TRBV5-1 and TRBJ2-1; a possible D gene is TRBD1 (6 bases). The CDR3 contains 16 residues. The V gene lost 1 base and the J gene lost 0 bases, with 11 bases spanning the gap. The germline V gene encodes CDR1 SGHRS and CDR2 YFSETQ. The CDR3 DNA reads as TGCGCCAGCAGCTTGTACAGGGAAAGCTCCTACAATGAGCAGTTCTTC. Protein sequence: CASSLYRESSYNEQFF.

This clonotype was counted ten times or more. The CDR3 DNA is TGCGCCAGCAGCTTGGAAGCCAGGAGCTCCTACAATGAGCAGTTCTTC. Protein product: CASSLEARSSYNEQFF. The chain couples TRBV5-1 to TRBJ2-1; D gene uncertain. V was shortened by 0 bases and J by 0 bases, with 10 bases between the two germline ends. The CDR3 spans 16 residues. The germline V gene encodes CDR1 SGHRS and CDR2 YFSETQ.

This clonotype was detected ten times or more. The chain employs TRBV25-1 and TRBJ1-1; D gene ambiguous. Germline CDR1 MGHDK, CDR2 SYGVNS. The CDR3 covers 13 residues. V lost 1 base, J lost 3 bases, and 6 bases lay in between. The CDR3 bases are TGTGCCAGCAGTGAATTTTGGGACACTGAAGCTTTCTTT. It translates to CASSEFWDTEAFF.